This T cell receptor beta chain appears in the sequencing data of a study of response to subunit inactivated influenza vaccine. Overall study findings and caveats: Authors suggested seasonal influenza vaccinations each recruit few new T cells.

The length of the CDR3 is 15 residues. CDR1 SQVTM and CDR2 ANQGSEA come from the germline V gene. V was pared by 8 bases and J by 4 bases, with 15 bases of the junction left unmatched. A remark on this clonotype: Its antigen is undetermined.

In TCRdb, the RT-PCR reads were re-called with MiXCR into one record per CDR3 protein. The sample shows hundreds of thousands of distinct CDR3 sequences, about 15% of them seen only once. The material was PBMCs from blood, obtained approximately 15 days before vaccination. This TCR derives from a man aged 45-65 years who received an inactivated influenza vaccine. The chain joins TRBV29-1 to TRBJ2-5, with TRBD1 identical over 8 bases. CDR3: CSHPPNGRGRETQYF. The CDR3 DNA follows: TGCAGCCACCCCCCCAACGGCAGGGGGCGAGAGACCCAGTACTTC.